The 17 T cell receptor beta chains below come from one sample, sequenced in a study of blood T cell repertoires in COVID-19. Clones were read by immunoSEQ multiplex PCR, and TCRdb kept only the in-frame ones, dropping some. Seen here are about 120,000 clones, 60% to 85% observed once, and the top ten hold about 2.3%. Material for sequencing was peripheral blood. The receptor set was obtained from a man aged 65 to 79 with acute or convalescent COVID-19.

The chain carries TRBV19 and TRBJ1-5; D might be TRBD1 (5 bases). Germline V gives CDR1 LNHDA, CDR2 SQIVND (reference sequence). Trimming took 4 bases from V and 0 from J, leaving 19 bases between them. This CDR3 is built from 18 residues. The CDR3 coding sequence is TGTGCCAGTAGTAAGGGGAGGACGGTAGGCTATAGCAATCAGCCCCAGCATTTT. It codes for CASSKGRTVGYSNQPQHF.

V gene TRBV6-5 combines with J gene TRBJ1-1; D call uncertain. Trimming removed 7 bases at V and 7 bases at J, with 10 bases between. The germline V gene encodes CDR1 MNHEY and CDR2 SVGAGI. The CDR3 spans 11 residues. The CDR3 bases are TGTGCCAGCACGACGGAGGTTGAAGCTTTCTTT. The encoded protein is CASTTEVEAFF.

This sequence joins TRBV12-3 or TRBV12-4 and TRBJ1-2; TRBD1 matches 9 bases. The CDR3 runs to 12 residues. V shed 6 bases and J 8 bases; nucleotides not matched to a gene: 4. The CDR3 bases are TGTGCCAGCAGGACCGGACAGGGGGGCTACACCTTC. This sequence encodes CASRTGQGGYTF.

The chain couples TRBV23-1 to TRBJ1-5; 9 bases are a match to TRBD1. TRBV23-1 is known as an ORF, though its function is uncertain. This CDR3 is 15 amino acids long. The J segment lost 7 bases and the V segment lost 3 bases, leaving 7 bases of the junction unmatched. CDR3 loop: CASSQARDRVQPQHF. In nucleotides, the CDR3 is TGCGCCAGCAGTCAGGCCCGGGACAGGGTACAGCCCCAGCATTTT.

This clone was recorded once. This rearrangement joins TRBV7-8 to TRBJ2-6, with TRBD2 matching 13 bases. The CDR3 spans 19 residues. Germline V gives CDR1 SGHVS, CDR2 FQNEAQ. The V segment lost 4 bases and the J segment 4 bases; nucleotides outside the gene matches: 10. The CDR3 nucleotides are TGTGCCAGCAGCTCGCGTACTAGCGGGGGGGCGCTCGGGGCCAACGTCCTGACTTTC. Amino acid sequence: CASSSRTSGGALGANVLTF.

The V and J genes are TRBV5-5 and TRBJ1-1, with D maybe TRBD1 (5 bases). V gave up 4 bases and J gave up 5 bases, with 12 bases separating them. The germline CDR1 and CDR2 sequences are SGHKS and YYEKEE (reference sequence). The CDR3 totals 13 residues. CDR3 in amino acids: CASSAGLSTEAFF. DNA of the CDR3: TGTGCCAGCAGCGCGGGGCTATCGACTGAAGCTTTCTTT.

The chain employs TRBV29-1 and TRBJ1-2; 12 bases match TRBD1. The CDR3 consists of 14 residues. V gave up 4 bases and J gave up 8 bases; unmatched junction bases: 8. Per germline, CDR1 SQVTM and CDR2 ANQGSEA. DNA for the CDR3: TGCAGCGTTGTTCTGGGACAGGGGGCTGACGGCTACACCTTC. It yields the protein CSVVLGQGADGYTF.

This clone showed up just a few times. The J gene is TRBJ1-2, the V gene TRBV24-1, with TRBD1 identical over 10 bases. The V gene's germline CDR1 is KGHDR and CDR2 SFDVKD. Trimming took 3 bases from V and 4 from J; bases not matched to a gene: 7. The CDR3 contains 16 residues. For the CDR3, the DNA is TGTGCCACCAGTGATGCCACCGGGACAGGGGCCTATGGCTACACCTTC. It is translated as CATSDATGTGAYGYTF.

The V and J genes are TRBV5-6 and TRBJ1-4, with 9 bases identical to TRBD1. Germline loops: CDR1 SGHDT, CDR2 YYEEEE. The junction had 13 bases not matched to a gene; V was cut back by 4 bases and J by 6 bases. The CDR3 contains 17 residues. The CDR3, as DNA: TGTGCCAGCAGCGAAACAGGGGGCGCCTATTCGTATGAAAAACTGTTTTTT. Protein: CASSETGGAYSYEKLFF.

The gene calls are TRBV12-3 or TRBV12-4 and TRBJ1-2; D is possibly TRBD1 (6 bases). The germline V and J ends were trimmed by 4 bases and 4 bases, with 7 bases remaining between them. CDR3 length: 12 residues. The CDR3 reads CASSWTAYGYTF. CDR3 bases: TGTGCCAGCAGTTGGACAGCCTATGGCTACACCTTC.

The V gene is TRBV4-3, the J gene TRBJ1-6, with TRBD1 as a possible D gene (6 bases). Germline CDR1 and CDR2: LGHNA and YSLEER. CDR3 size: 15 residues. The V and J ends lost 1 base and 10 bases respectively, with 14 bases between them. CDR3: CASSQVPGADSPLHF. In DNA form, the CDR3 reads TGCGCCAGCAGCCAAGTCCCAGGGGCGGACTCACCCCTCCACTTT.

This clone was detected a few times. The CDR3 loop is CASSLSPRGGTEAFF. The DNA for the CDR3 is TGTGCCAGCAGCTTAAGCCCCAGGGGCGGCACTGAAGCTTTCTTT. The chain carries TRBV7-8 and TRBJ1-1, with D tentatively TRBD1 (6 bases). V dropped 2 bases and J dropped 4 bases, with 14 bases sitting between them. CDR3 size: 15 residues. From germline, CDR1 is SGHVS and CDR2 FQNEAQ.

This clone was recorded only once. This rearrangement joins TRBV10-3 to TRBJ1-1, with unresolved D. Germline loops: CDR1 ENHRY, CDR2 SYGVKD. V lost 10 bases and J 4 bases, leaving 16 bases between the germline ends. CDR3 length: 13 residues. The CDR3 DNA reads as TGTGCCACGGGAGGAGTGACTGGCACTGAAGCTTTCTTT. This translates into CATGGVTGTEAFF.

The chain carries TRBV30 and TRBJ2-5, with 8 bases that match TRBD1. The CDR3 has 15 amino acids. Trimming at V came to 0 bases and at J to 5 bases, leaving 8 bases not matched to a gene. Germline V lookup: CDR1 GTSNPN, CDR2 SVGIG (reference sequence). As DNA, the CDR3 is TGTGCCTGGAGTGTATGGGCAGGGGGCGGTGAGACCCAGTACTTC. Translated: CAWSVWAGGGETQYF.

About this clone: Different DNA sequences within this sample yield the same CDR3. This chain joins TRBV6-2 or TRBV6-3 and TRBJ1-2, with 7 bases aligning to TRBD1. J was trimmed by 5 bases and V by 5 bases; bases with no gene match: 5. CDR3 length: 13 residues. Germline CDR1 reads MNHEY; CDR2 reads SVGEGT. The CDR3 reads CASSRQGRYGYTF. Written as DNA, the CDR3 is TGTGCCAGCAGTCGACAGGGAAGGTATGGCTACACCTTC.

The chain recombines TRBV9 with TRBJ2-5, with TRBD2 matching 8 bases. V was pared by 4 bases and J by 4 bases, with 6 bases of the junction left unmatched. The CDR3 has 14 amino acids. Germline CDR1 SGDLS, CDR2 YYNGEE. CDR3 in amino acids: CASSPRGGLETQYF. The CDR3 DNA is TGTGCCAGCAGCCCACGGGGGGGCCTAGAGACCCAGTACTTC.

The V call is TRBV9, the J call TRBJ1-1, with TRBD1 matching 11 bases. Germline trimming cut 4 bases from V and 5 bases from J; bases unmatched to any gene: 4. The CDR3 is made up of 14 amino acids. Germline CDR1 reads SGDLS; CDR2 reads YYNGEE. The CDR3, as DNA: TGTGCCAGCAGCACTGGGACAGGGGGGACTGAAGCTTTCTTT. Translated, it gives CASSTGTGGTEAFF.